The 20 T cell receptor beta chains below all came from one sample that was sequenced in a study of Ad26.COV2.S vaccination and SARS-CoV-2 variants. Sequencing used immunoSEQ multiplex PCR; TCRdb keeps in-frame clones, though not all of them. The sample has 300,000 to 500,000 clones; about nine tenths are singletons. Stated treatment: some 20 received Ad26.COV2.S at low or high dose, single or two shots; several received placebo; per-sample allocation not given. After the first vaccine or placebo injection, samples were drawn on day 63. The sequences come from peripheral blood, collected in a trial of Ad26.COV2.S vaccine versus placebo. Receptor source: a person aged 18-60 years who received the Ad26.COV2.S COVID-19 vaccine or a placebo.

DNA of the CDR3: TGTGCCAGCAGCTTAGCTCCACTGAACACTGAAGCTTTCTTT. Translation gives CASSLAPLNTEAFF. The V gene is TRBV7-2, the J gene TRBJ1-1; D remains ambiguous. The V end lost 0 bases, the J end lost 0 bases, and 5 bases lay between the germline ends. CDR3 length: 14 amino acids. Germline V lookup: CDR1 SGHTA, CDR2 FQGNSA.

The chain joins TRBV10-3 to TRBJ1-5; unclear D gene. Trimming left V 0 bases short and J 6 bases short, with 6 bases between. CDR1 and CDR2 from the germline V gene are ENHRY and SYGVKD. The length of the CDR3 is 13 residues. The CDR3 protein is CAISESETQPQHF. The CDR3 coding sequence is TGTGCCATCAGTGAGTCAGAAACTCAGCCCCAGCATTTT.

Of note for this clone: This sample includes further DNA sequences coding for the same CDR3. The V gene is TRBV5-1, the J gene TRBJ2-3, with D unclear. Germline V gene lookup returns CDR1 SGHRS and CDR2 YFSETQ. V lost 1 base and J 3 bases, leaving 3 bases between the germline ends. The CDR3 extends over 12 amino acids. The CDR3 here is CASSLTTDTQYF. CDR3 coding DNA: TGCGCCAGCAGCTTGACTACAGATACGCAGTATTTT.

The chain uses TRBV18 and TRBJ1-6; TRBD1 might be the D (5 bases). Germline V lookup: CDR1 KGHSH, CDR2 LQKENI. V lost 4 bases and J 11 bases, leaving 21 bases between the germline ends. This CDR3 region has 16 residues. The CDR3 DNA is TGTGCCAGCTCACAATATCAGGGTGGTAACCCTCCACCCCTCCACTTT. Translating gives CASSQYQGGNPPPLHF.

V is TRBV4-3 and J is TRBJ1-4; TRBD1 agrees at 8 bases. Germline lookup yields CDR1 LGHNA and CDR2 YSLEER. This CDR3 has 19 residues. V lost 0 bases to trimming and J lost 4 bases; unmatched junction nucleotides: 13. DNA for the CDR3: TGCGCCAGCAGCCAAGATCTCAGGACAGGGTTCCTTGGTAATGAAAAACTGTTTTTT. This codes for CASSQDLRTGFLGNEKLFF.

This clone was observed a single time. This rearrangement joins TRBV7-8 to TRBJ2-2; D not certain. V lost 0 bases to trimming and J lost 4 bases, with 15 bases between them. Germline V gives CDR1 SGHVS, CDR2 FQNEAQ. The CDR3 sequence is 17 residues long. The CDR3 DNA is TGTGCCAGCAGCTTAGCGCGAGGAGTCTTAGTCACCGGGGAGCTGTTTTTT. It is translated as CASSLARGVLVTGELFF.

This rearrangement joins TRBV4-1 to TRBJ1-6, with D tentatively TRBD1 (5 bases). The CDR3 extends over 13 amino acids. The germline CDR1 and CDR2 sequences are MGHRA and YSYEKL. The V end was cut by 0 bases, the J end by 14 bases, with 11 bases between. CDR3 DNA sequence: TGCGCCAGCAGCCAAGACCGGGGGAGGACCCTCCACTTT. This translates into CASSQDRGRTLHF.

This sequence joins TRBV4-3 and TRBJ1-2; D unresolved. The V end lost 2 bases, the J end lost 0 bases, and 16 bases lay between the germline ends. The CDR3 consists of 17 residues. The germline CDR1 and CDR2 sequences are LGHNA and YSLEER. The CDR3 protein is CASSQLVSRYTNYGYTF. In DNA, the CDR3 is TGCGCCAGCAGCCAACTCGTTAGCAGGTACACTAACTATGGCTACACCTTC.

This clone has a handful of counts. The rearrangement joins TRBV2 to TRBJ1-6; unclear D gene. Germline V gene sequence: CDR1 SNHLY, CDR2 FYNNEI. Trimming removed 6 bases at V and 9 bases at J, with 12 bases between. The CDR3 has 13 amino acids. The CDR3 sequence: CASRETWSSPLHF. The CDR3 nucleotides are TGTGCCAGCAGGGAAACCTGGAGTTCACCCCTCCACTTT. Full variable domain (rest looked up from reference TRBV2 and TRBJ1-6): EPEVTQTPSHQVTQMGQEVILRCVPISNHLYFYWYRQILGQKVEFLVSFYNNEISEKSEIFDDQFSVERPDGSNFTLKIRSTKLEDSAMYFCASRETWSSPLHFGNGTRLTVT.

The chain is built from TRBV5-1 and TRBJ2-2; tentative D call: TRBD1 (6 bases). V dropped 3 bases and J dropped 2 bases, with 11 bases sitting between them. The germline CDR1 and CDR2 sequences are SGHRS and YFSETQ. The CDR3 sequence is 15 residues long. The CDR3 coding sequence is TGCGCCAGCAGCTCAGGGGCGCAAAACACCGGGGAGCTGTTTTTT. This codes for CASSSGAQNTGELFF. The full variable domain, with the rest looked up from reference TRBV5-1 and TRBJ2-2, is KAGVTQTPRYLIKTRGQQVTLSCSPISGHRSVSWYQQTPGQGLQFLFEYFSETQRNKGNFPGRFSGRQFSNSRSEMNVSTLELGDSALYLCASSSGAQNTGELFFGEGSRLTVL.

The rearrangement uses TRBV5-6 and TRBJ2-2; D may match TRBD1 or TRBD2 (6 bases each). Germline V gives CDR1 SGHDT, CDR2 YYEEEE. The CDR3 totals 15 residues. Trimming removed 2 bases from V and 6 bases from J, with 14 bases in between. CDR3 protein: CASSFTGRYAGELFF. CDR3 in DNA: TGTGCCAGCAGCTTTACAGGGAGGTATGCCGGGGAGCTGTTTTTT.

This chain joins TRBV3-1 (or the pseudogene TRBV3-2) and TRBJ1-2, with D unclear. This CDR3 comprises 15 residues. The V end was cut by 0 bases, the J end by 1 base, with 9 bases between. Germline V gene lookup returns CDR1 LGHDT and CDR2 YNNKEL (reference sequence). The chain's CDR3 is CASSQEWQNNYGYTF. CDR3 DNA: TGTGCCAGCAGCCAAGAGTGGCAGAATAACTATGGCTACACCTTC.

The V gene is TRBV5-6, the J gene TRBJ2-7; 7 bases line up with TRBD2. Looked up from germline, CDR1 is SGHDT and CDR2 is YYEEEE. The CDR3 is 13 amino acids. Trimming took 0 bases from V and 6 from J; bases not matched to a gene: 3. Written as DNA, the CDR3 is TGTGCCAGCAGCTTGGGCGGGGGTCGCGAGCAGTACTTC. This codes for CASSLGGGREQYF.

The chain joins TRBV10-2 to TRBJ2-5, with 10 bases aligning to TRBD2. Losses at the gene ends were 2 bases for V and 7 bases for J; bases not matched to a gene: 7. The CDR3 is 15 amino acids. CDR1 and CDR2 (germline): WSHSY, SAAADI. The CDR3 DNA is TGCGCCAGCAGTGAGCGGTCTAGCGGGGGCGCGACCCAGTACTTC. Amino acid sequence: CASSERSSGGATQYF.

The chain carries TRBV4-1 and TRBJ1-4; D gene uncertain. Germline-derived CDR1 and CDR2 are MGHRA and YSYEKL. The CDR3 totals 15 residues. Trimming shortened V by 5 bases and J by 0 bases, and 10 bases separated the two germline ends. The CDR3, as DNA: TGCGCCAGCAGCGAGACGGCTGCAACTAATGAAAAACTGTTTTTT. Translating gives CASSETAATNEKLFF.

V usage is TRBV7-2 and J usage is TRBJ1-3, with TRBD1 identical over 8 bases. V lost 5 bases to trimming and J lost 4 bases; unmatched junction nucleotides: 10. Germline CDR1 reads SGHTA; CDR2 reads FQGNSA. This CDR3 has 16 residues. CDR3 protein: CASSPRLGTGGNTIYF. For the CDR3, the DNA is TGTGCCAGCAGCCCGCGACTCGGGACAGGCGGAAACACCATATATTTT.

The V gene is TRBV4-2, the J gene TRBJ1-1; 7 bases map to TRBD1. This CDR3 region has 15 residues. V trimming: 1 base; J trimming: 4 bases; junction bases outside the gene matches: 6. Per the germline V gene, CDR1 is LGHNA and CDR2 is YNFKEQ. This chain's CDR3 is CASSQVSTGPTEAFF. The DNA of the CDR3 is TGTGCCAGCAGCCAAGTCTCGACAGGGCCCACTGAAGCTTTCTTT.

Turning to this clone: Other nucleotide sequences from this sample produce the same CDR3. V gene TRBV5-4 combines with J gene TRBJ2-7; D may be TRBD1 (6 bases). Germline V gives CDR1 SGHNT, CDR2 YYREEE (reference sequence). The ends were cut back, 1 base at V and 2 bases at J, with 7 bases in the middle. CDR3 size: 13 residues. CDR3 sequence reads: CASSLTGTYEQYF. DNA of the CDR3: TGTGCCAGCAGCTTGACAGGGACCTACGAGCAGTACTTC.

The chain has TRBV27 and TRBJ1-2; TRBD1 aligns across 10 bases. V lost 2 bases and J lost 5; bases outside the gene matches: 5. Germline lookup yields CDR1 MNHEY and CDR2 SMNVEV (reference sequence). This CDR3 region has 15 residues. The CDR3 DNA sequence: TGTGCCAGCAGTTTACGGACAGGGGGTTCTTATGGCTACACCTTC. Protein product: CASSLRTGGSYGYTF.

The CDR3 protein is CASSLIGLAETYEQYF. CDR3 nucleotides: TGTGCCAGCAGTTTAATAGGTCTAGCGGAAACCTACGAGCAGTACTTC. The chain recombines TRBV27 with TRBJ2-7; 7 bases match TRBD2. The germline V gene encodes CDR1 MNHEY and CDR2 SMNVEV (reference sequence). Unmatched junction bases numbered 9, after V lost 2 bases and J lost 2 bases. CDR3 length: 16 residues.